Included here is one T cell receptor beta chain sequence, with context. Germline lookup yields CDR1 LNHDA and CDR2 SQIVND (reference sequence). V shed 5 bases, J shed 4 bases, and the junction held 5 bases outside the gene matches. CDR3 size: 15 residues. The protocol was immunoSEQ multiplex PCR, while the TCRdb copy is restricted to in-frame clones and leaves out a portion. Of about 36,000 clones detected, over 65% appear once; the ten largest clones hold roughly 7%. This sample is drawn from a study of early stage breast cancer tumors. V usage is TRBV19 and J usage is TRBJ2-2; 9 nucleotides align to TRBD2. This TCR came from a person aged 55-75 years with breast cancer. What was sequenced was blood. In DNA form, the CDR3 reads TGTGCCAGTAGTGGGCTAGCGGGACGCACCGGGGAGCTGTTTTTT. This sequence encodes CASSGLAGRTGELFF.